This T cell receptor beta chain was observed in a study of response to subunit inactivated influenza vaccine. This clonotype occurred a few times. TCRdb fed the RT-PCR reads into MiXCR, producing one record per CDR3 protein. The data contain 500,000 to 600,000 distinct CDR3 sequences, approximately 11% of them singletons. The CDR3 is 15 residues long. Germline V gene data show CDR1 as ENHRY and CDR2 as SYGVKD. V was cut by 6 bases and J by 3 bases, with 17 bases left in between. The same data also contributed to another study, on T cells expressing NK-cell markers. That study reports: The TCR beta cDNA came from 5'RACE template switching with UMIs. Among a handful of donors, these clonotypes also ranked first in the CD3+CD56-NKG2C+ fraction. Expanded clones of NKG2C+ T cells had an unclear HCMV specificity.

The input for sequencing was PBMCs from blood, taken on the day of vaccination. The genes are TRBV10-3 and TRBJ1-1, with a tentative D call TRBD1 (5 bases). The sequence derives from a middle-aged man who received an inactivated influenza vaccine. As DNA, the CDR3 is TGTGCCATCAGAGATGGGGGGTTAATCCACACTGAAGCTTTCTTT. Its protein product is CAIRDGGLIHTEAFF.